One sample yielded the 11 T cell receptor beta chains listed below, sequenced in a study of CD8 T cells in Susac syndrome. Random hexamers were used to reverse transcribe an amount of 0.5 to 1 ug RNA. TCRdb re-called the immunoSEQ multiplex PCR reads through MiXCR, storing one row per CDR3 protein. The sample has 75,000 to 95,000 distinct CDR3 sequences, about 91% seen once. Material for sequencing was CD8+ T cells from PBMCs. The receptor source for this set is a human donor with multiple sclerosis.

The chain is built from TRBV28 and TRBJ1-1; weak D call: TRBD1 (5 bases). Germline-derived CDR1 and CDR2 are MDHEN and SYDVKM. CDR3 length: 15 residues. Trimming left V 3 bases short and J 6 bases short, with 17 bases between. CDR3 in amino acids: CASSFRDSLHAEAFF. CDR3 nucleotides: TGTGCCAGCAGTTTCCGGGACTCCCTCCACGCTGAAGCTTTCTTT.

The chain recombines TRBV12-3 or TRBV12-4 with TRBJ1-1; no clear D gene. V was pared by 3 bases and J by 0 bases, with 8 bases between. The CDR3 is made up of 14 amino acids. CDR3 sequence (DNA): TGTGCCAGCAGTTTTGGGTTCATGAACACTGAAGCTTTCTTT. It codes for CASSFGFMNTEAFF.

V gene TRBV7-8 combines with J gene TRBJ1-1; no firm D call. The CDR3 sequence is 12 residues long. CDR1 SGHVS and CDR2 FQNEAQ come from the germline V gene. Trimming removed 2 bases from V and 3 bases from J, with 4 bases in between. The CDR3 sequence is CASSLSDTEAFF. The CDR3 nucleotides are TGTGCCAGCAGCTTAAGCGACACTGAAGCTTTCTTT.

The J gene is TRBJ2-1, the V gene TRBV3-1, with 8 positions matching TRBD2. CDR1 is LGHDT, CDR2 YNNKEL, per germline (reference sequence). The length of the CDR3 is 16 residues. V trimming: 4 bases; J trimming: 6 bases; junction bases outside the gene matches: 11. CDR3 protein: CASSPRRAGGGNEQFF. CDR3 coding DNA: TGTGCCAGCAGCCCCCGGCGGGCGGGAGGAGGCAATGAGCAGTTCTTC.

In this sample, this clonotype turned up once. This chain connects TRBV7-6 to TRBJ2-7, with 9 bases that match TRBD1. Germline values: CDR1 SGHVS, CDR2 FNYEAQ. V shed 4 bases, J shed 2 bases, and the junction held 6 bases outside the gene matches. CDR3 length equals 15 residues. The CDR3 DNA is TGTGCCAGCAGCTCCTCCGGGACAGGGCCCTACGAGCAGTACTTC. Translating gives CASSSSGTGPYEQYF.

The chain couples TRBV7-9 to TRBJ2-7; D call uncertain. The CDR3 totals 13 residues. In germline, CDR1 is SEHNR, CDR2 FQNEAQ (reference sequence). With 3 bases removed from V and 0 bases from J, the gap between germline ends came to 6 bases. The CDR3 bases are TGTGCCAGCAGCTTCAGCCTCTCCTACGAGCAGTACTTC. Translated, it gives CASSFSLSYEQYF.

This clonotype was seen just once. This rearrangement joins TRBV13 to TRBJ1-5; D might be TRBD1 (6 bases). The CDR3 is made up of 15 amino acids. CDR1 and CDR2 from the germline V gene are PRHDT and FYEKMQ (reference sequence). Between the trimmed V and J ends, which lost 3 bases and 4 bases, there was a span of 13 bases. The CDR3 nucleotides are TGTGCCAGCAGCTTGAGGGGGACACCTAATCAGCCCCAGCATTTT. Translation gives CASSLRGTPNQPQHF. The full variable domain, rest sourced from reference TRBV13 and TRBJ1-5, is AAGVIQSPRHLIKEKRETATLKCYPIPRHDTVYWYQQGPGQDPQFLISFYEKMQSDKGSIPDRFSAQQFSDYHSELNMSSLELGDSALYFCASSLRGTPNQPQHFGDGTRLSIL.

The chain's CDR3 is CASSFDLITDTQYF. In DNA, the CDR3 is TGTGCCAGCAGTTTCGACTTGATCACAGATACGCAGTATTTT. J is TRBJ2-3 and V is TRBV28; the D is unclear. The length of the CDR3 is 14 residues. Germline lookup yields CDR1 MDHEN and CDR2 SYDVKM. With 3 bases removed from V and 2 bases from J, the gap between germline ends came to 9 bases.

In its sample, this clonotype was seen once. V is TRBV4-1 and J is TRBJ2-7, with a tentative D call TRBD2 (6 bases). Between the trimmed V and J ends, which lost 0 bases and 7 bases, there was a span of 16 bases. The CDR3 has 15 amino acids. Germline assignment: CDR1 MGHRA and CDR2 YSYEKL. The CDR3 protein is CASSQDAPGGSEQYF. CDR3 nucleotide sequence: TGCGCCAGCAGCCAAGATGCCCCTGGAGGGAGTGAGCAGTACTTC.

The chain joins TRBV19 to TRBJ2-7, with a possible D match to TRBD1 (6 bases). V was pared by 7 bases and J by 2 bases, with 15 bases between. Germline CDR1 LNHDA, CDR2 SQIVND (reference sequence). This CDR3 has 14 residues. In DNA, the CDR3 is TGTGCCAGTAACCCCGGGACATCGACCTACGAGCAGTACTTC. Translating gives CASNPGTSTYEQYF.

The chain couples TRBV13 to TRBJ1-1; maybe TRBD1 (5 bases). CDR1 is PRHDT, CDR2 FYEKMQ, per germline (reference sequence). This CDR3 has 14 residues. The ends were cut back, 5 bases at V and 2 bases at J, with 12 bases in the middle. The chain's CDR3 is CASSPQGPNTEAFF. CDR3 DNA: TGTGCCAGCAGCCCCCAGGGCCCTAACACTGAAGCTTTCTTT.